Following are 11 T cell receptor beta chains from one sample sequenced in a study of blood T cells in healthy people across ages. The second PCR ran about 6 to 11 cycles with a sample-barcoded 5' primer and J-beta primers. MiXCR, run by TCRdb on the 5' RACE reads, gives a single entry per CDR3 protein. The table has about 1,800,000 distinct CDR3 sequences, 28% seen once; the top ten hold roughly 8.2%. Sequences were obtained from blood. The receptors were gathered from a woman younger than 45 in good health.

The rearrangement uses TRBV7-2 and TRBJ2-5; D not certain. Germline values: CDR1 SGHTA, CDR2 FQGNSA. The germline V and J ends were trimmed by 5 bases and 2 bases, with 9 bases remaining between them. CDR3 length: 13 residues. In DNA, the CDR3 is TGTGCCAGCAGCCCCCCCTGGCAAGAGACCCAGTACTTC. Amino acids: CASSPPWQETQYF.

The chain employs TRBV20-1 and TRBJ2-1; 9 bases match TRBD1. Germline lookup yields CDR1 DFQATT and CDR2 SNEGSKA (reference sequence). Trimming at V came to 1 base and at J to 6 bases, leaving 10 bases not matched to a gene. This CDR3 is 16 amino acids long. The CDR3, as DNA: TGCAGTGCTAGAGTTACGGGACAGGGACCCGGCAATGAGCAGTTCTTC. Amino acids: CSARVTGQGPGNEQFF.

A note on this clonotype: One end of the junction fails to match germline, which may point to a read error. J is TRBJ2-7 and V is TRBV12-3 or TRBV12-4, with TRBD1 matching 11 bases. This CDR3 spans 14 amino acids. The CDR3 here is CASSWGQGVYGQYF. DNA of the CDR3: TGTGCCAGCAGTTGGGGACAGGGGGTCTACGGGCAGTACTTC.

In regard to this clonotype: Compared with germline, one end of the junction differs, possibly owing to a read error. This chain links TRBV29-1 with TRBJ1-2, with 8 bases aligning to TRBD1. Looked up from germline, CDR1 is SQVTM and CDR2 is ANQGSEA. The CDR3 has 15 residues. The CDR3 loop is CSVGRGQGEFYGYTF. CDR3 DNA: TGCAGCGTGGGACGAGGACAGGGCGAGTTCTATGGCTATACCTTC.

This clonotype was counted only a few times. The chain uses TRBV5-1 and TRBJ2-1, with a tentative D call TRBD1 (6 bases). The assigned J gene may be wrong: the sequence end matches TRBJ2-7 better. CDR3 length equals 18 residues. CDR1 and CDR2 (germline): SGHRS, YFSETQ. CDR3 sequence reads: CASSRVGAGNPPYNEQYF. CDR3 DNA: TGCGCCAGCAGCAGGGTGGGGGCAGGTAATCCTCCCTACAATGAGCAGTACTTC.

This clonotype was detected a few times. This rearrangement joins TRBV21-1 to TRBJ2-7. TRBV21-1 is a pseudogene segment. The CDR3 length is 15 residues. The CDR3 coding sequence is TGTGCCAGCAGCAAAACGGGAGAGTCCTCCTACGAGCAGTACTTC. Translating gives CASSKTGESSYEQYF.

This clonotype was found a few times. The gene calls are TRBV20-1 and TRBJ2-6, with D possibly being TRBD2 (6 bases). The CDR3 length is 17 residues. In germline, CDR1 is DFQATT, CDR2 SNEGSKA (reference sequence). Trimming cost V 3 bases and J 0 bases, with 15 bases left between them. CDR3 DNA sequence: TGCAGTGCTAGCCCCCACAGGACTACCTCTGGGGCCAACGTCCTGACTTTC. Amino acids: CSASPHRTTSGANVLTF.

V usage is TRBV3-1 and J usage is TRBJ2-1, with D perhaps matching TRBD2 (5 bases). V lost 8 bases and J lost 0, with 17 bases in between. The CDR3 is 16 amino acids. CDR1 and CDR2 from the germline V gene are LGHDT and YNNKEL (reference sequence). CDR3: CASGKGGLSSYNEQFF. For the CDR3, the DNA is TGTGCCAGCGGGAAAGGAGGCCTAAGCTCCTACAATGAGCAGTTCTTC.

Of note for this clonotype: A single base separates this from a much larger clone, so it may be a read error. The chain has TRBV7-9 and TRBJ1-1, with TRBD1 matching 9 bases. Unmatched junction bases numbered 9, after V lost 6 bases and J lost 4 bases. Germline V gene data show CDR1 as SEHNR and CDR2 as FQNEAQ (reference sequence). The CDR3 spans 15 residues. The CDR3 protein is CASRFTGGGSTEAFF. The CDR3 DNA follows: TGTGCCAGCAGATTCACAGGGGGCGGAAGCACTGAAGCTTTCTTT.

CDR3 residues: CASTGQGRSPLHF. CDR3 DNA: TGTGCCAGCACGGGGCAGGGGCGTTCACCCCTCCACTTT. The gene calls are TRBV2 and TRBJ1-6; possible D gene TRBD1, 6 bases. The CDR3 contains 13 residues. V shed 7 bases and J shed 9 bases, with 13 bases lying between them. From germline, CDR1 is SNHLY and CDR2 FYNNEI. The full variable domain, with the rest looked up from reference TRBV2 and TRBJ1-6, is EPEVTQTPSHQVTQMGQEVILRCVPISNHLYFYWYRQILGQKVEFLVSFYNNEISEKSEIFDDQFSVERPDGSNFTLKIRSTKLEDSAMYFCASTGQGRSPLHFGNGTRLTVT.

The rearrangement joins TRBV12-3 or TRBV12-4 to TRBJ2-2; tentatively, D is TRBD2 (6 bases). The CDR3 length is 17 residues. With 6 bases removed from V and 0 bases from J, the gap between germline ends came to 17 bases. CDR3 residues: CASRPSSGTPNTGELFF. CDR3 in DNA: TGTGCCAGCAGGCCATCGTCCGGGACTCCGAACACCGGGGAGCTGTTTTTT.